One and the same sample provided the 26 T cell receptor beta chains below, sequenced in a study of human T cells and chemical hapten exposure. MiXCR, run by TCRdb on the 5' RACE reads, gives a single entry per CDR3 protein. The sample yields around 140,000 distinct CDR3 sequences, about 4.3% seen once. Someone pulled total RNA out of unfractionated whole blood. These receptors were collected from a female donor in good health.

To note about this clonotype: This could be a read error, since a much larger clone is one nucleotide away. The V gene is TRBV5-1, the J gene TRBJ1-1, with D possibly TRBD1 on 6 matching bases. Germline assignment: CDR1 SGHRS and CDR2 YFSETQ. The CDR3 length is 15 residues. Written as DNA, the CDR3 is TGCGCCAGCAGCTTGTTGACCCCGGGGGGCACTGAAGCTTTGTTT. Translating it yields CASSLLTPGGTEALF.

This clonotype has ten or more counts. The chain uses TRBV6-6 and TRBJ1-2; D unresolved. Deletions cut 4 bases from V and 4 bases from J, with 7 bases between. Germline assignment: CDR1 MNHNY and CDR2 SVGAGI (reference sequence). The CDR3 has 12 residues. The DNA for the CDR3 is TGTGCCAGCAGTTCCTCGAGCTATGGCTACACCTTC. Translated: CASSSSSYGYTF.

In regard to this clonotype: This clone may be a read error of a much larger clone one base away. The CDR3 here is CASTRPGTSCHYEQYF. The CDR3 DNA follows: TGTGCCAGCACGCGGCCCGGGACTAGCTGCCACTACGAGCAGTACTTC. This chain joins TRBV28 and TRBJ2-7, with TRBD2 matching over 9 bases. The CDR3 length is 16 residues. Per germline, CDR1 MDHEN and CDR2 SYDVKM. V shed 7 bases, J shed 3 bases, and the junction held 13 bases outside the gene matches.

In its sample, this clonotype was seen a few times. CDR3 DNA: TGTGCCAGCAGCGAAGGGACAGGGCTTAGGAATGAGCAGTTCTTC. This encodes CASSEGTGLRNEQFF. The V and J genes are TRBV9 and TRBJ2-1, with TRBD1 matching 9 bases. J lost 7 bases, V lost 3 bases, and 8 bases had no gene match. CDR1 is SGDLS and CDR2 is YYNGEE in the germline V gene. The CDR3 has 15 residues.

The chain recombines TRBV7-2 with TRBJ2-3; D gene unclear. The CDR3 is made up of 14 amino acids. Germline values: CDR1 SGHTA, CDR2 FQGNSA. With 1 base removed from V and 1 base from J, the gap between germline ends came to 6 bases. As DNA, the CDR3 is TGTGCCAGCAGCTTAGACCGCTGCACAGATACGCAGTATTTT. Translating it yields CASSLDRCTDTQYF.

The chain joins TRBV10-3 to TRBJ1-2; 8 bases match TRBD1. Trimming at V came to 2 bases and at J to 7 bases, leaving 12 bases not matched to a gene. In germline, CDR1 is ENHRY, CDR2 SYGVKD. There are 16 residues in the CDR3. The CDR3 DNA sequence: TGTGCCATCAGTGAGGGGACAGGAGTCCTTCCATCTGGCTACACCTTC. Amino acid sequence: CAISEGTGVLPSGYTF.

The gene calls are TRBV24-1 and TRBJ2-5, with 7 bases aligning to TRBD2. The CDR3 has 15 amino acids. J gave up 5 bases and V 4 bases, and 9 bases lay outside the gene matches. Germline loops: CDR1 KGHDR, CDR2 SFDVKD. The CDR3 coding sequence is TGTGCCACCAGTGACTTTCGAGCGGGAAGGGAGACCCAGTACTTC. Protein: CATSDFRAGRETQYF.

The genes are TRBV19 and TRBJ2-1, with D perhaps TRBD2 (7 bases). This CDR3 spans 15 amino acids. V shed 9 bases and J shed 3 bases, with 18 bases lying between them. Germline assignment: CDR1 LNHDA and CDR2 SQIVND (reference sequence). CDR3 in DNA: TGTGCCAGCCAACGGCGGGGGCCCCTCTACAATGAGCAGTTCTTC. It codes for CASQRRGPLYNEQFF. Complete variable domain (other parts from reference TRBV19 and TRBJ2-1): DGGITQSPKYLFRKEGQNVTLSCEQNLNHDAMYWYRQDPGQGLRLIYYSQIVNDFQKGDIAEGYSVSREKKESFPLTVTSAQKNPTAFYLCASQRRGPLYNEQFFGPGTRLTVL.

At least ten counts were recorded for this clonotype. The gene calls are TRBV2 and TRBJ1-1; 10 positions match TRBD1. J lost 6 bases, V lost 6 bases, and 13 bases had no gene match. Germline assignment: CDR1 SNHLY and CDR2 FYNNEI. The CDR3 extends over 16 amino acids. This CDR3 reads CASSREGTGASAEAFF. The CDR3 bases are TGTGCCAGCAGCCGTGAGGGGACAGGGGCTAGCGCTGAAGCTTTCTTT.

As regards this clonotype: A clone one base away is much larger, so this may be a read error. The chain carries TRBV19 and TRBJ1-1; 9 positions match TRBD1. The CDR3 extends over 15 amino acids. Germline V gives CDR1 LNHDA, CDR2 SQIVND (reference sequence). J was trimmed by 7 bases and V by 3 bases; bases with no gene match: 9. The CDR3 coding sequence is TGTGCCAGTAGTATTTCCGGACAGGGGAGGAGTGAAGCTTTCTTT. Translation gives CASSISGQGRSEAFF. The full variable domain, in which reference TRBV19 and TRBJ1-1 provide the parts outside the CDR3, is DGGITQSPKYLFRKEGQNVTLSCEQNLNHDAMYWYRQDPGQGLRLIYYSQIVNDFQKGDIAEGYSVSREKKESFPLTVTSAQKNPTAFYLCASSISGQGRSEAFFGQGTRLTVV.

The table lists this clonotype with many counts. V usage is TRBV7-9 and J usage is TRBJ2-5, with 7 bases aligning to TRBD2. This CDR3 has 12 residues. In germline, CDR1 is SEHNR, CDR2 FQNEAQ (reference sequence). The J segment lost 5 bases and the V segment lost 7 bases, leaving 4 bases of the junction unmatched. The DNA of the CDR3 is TGTGCCAGCAACTGGGAGGGCGAGACCCAGTACTTC. Translation: CASNWEGETQYF.

At least ten counts were recorded for this clonotype. The chain recombines TRBV14 with TRBJ2-3, with D possibly called TRBD1 or TRBD2 (6 bases each). From germline, CDR1 is SGHDN and CDR2 FVKESK. The CDR3 is made up of 17 amino acids. With 1 base removed from V and 4 bases from J, the gap between germline ends came to 18 bases. The CDR3 DNA reads as TGTGCCAGCAGCCAAGTTTTCTGGGGGGCTCCTTCAGATACGCAGTATTTT. Translation gives CASSQVFWGAPSDTQYF. Supplemented by reference TRBV14 and TRBJ2-3, the full variable domain reads EAGVTQFPSHSVIEKGQTVTLRCDPISGHDNLYWYRRVMGKEIKFLLHFVKESKQDESGMPNNRFLAERTGGTYSTLKVQPAELEDSGVYFCASSQVFWGAPSDTQYFGPGTRLTVL.

This clonotype was observed many times. The CDR3 nucleotides read TGCAGTGCTACAGGGGGCGACTATGGCTACACCTTC. Its translation is CSATGGDYGYTF. This chain connects TRBV20-1 to TRBJ1-2; 8 nucleotides agree with TRBD1. Losses at the gene ends were 4 bases for V and 3 bases for J; bases not matched to a gene: 1. Germline lookup yields CDR1 DFQATT and CDR2 SNEGSKA (reference sequence). The CDR3 runs to 12 residues.

This clonotype was detected ten times or more. CDR3 coding DNA: TGCGCCAGCAGCTTGGATAACAGGGGGCGTACTGAAGCTTTCTTT. This sequence encodes CASSLDNRGRTEAFF. The J gene is TRBJ1-1, the V gene TRBV5-1; 9 bases line up with TRBD1. CDR3 size: 15 residues. The trim removed 0 bases at V and 5 bases at J, leaving 5 bases unmatched. Germline CDR1 SGHRS, CDR2 YFSETQ. Full variable domain (missing parts from reference TRBV5-1 and TRBJ1-1): KAGVTQTPRYLIKTRGQQVTLSCSPISGHRSVSWYQQTPGQGLQFLFEYFSETQRNKGNFPGRFSGRQFSNSRSEMNVSTLELGDSALYLCASSLDNRGRTEAFFGQGTRLTVV.

This clonotype was recorded a few times. The chain employs TRBV5-1 and TRBJ1-1; 10 positions agree with TRBD1. V lost 5 bases and J lost 4; bases outside the gene matches: 5. The CDR3 sequence is 14 residues long. The germline V gene has CDR1 SGHRS and CDR2 YFSETQ. The CDR3 reads CASSNGQGGTEAFF. CDR3 bases: TGCGCCAGCAGTAATGGACAGGGGGGCACTGAAGCTTTCTTT.

Ten or more counts support this clonotype. This chain uses TRBV5-4 with TRBJ2-3; 9 bases are shared with TRBD2. This CDR3 spans 17 amino acids. Looked up from germline, CDR1 is SGHNT and CDR2 is YYREEE (reference sequence). The V gene end was trimmed by 0 bases and the J gene end by 1 base; junction bases not matched to a gene: 6. CDR3 coding DNA: TGTGCCAGCAGCTTGGCCGCGGGGGGGGTAGGCACAGATACGCAGTATTTT. Protein product: CASSLAAGGVGTDTQYF. Full variable domain (missing parts from reference TRBV5-4 and TRBJ2-3): ETGVTQSPTHLIKTRGQQVTLRCSSQSGHNTVSWYQQALGQGPQFIFQYYREEENGRGNFPPRFSGLQFPNYSSELNVNALELDDSALYLCASSLAAGGVGTDTQYFGPGTRLTVL.

This clonotype appeared many times. J is TRBJ2-7 and V is TRBV9; 9 bases are a match to TRBD2. The V and J ends lost 0 bases and 2 bases, in that order; junction bases with no gene match: 3. This CDR3 contains 15 residues. The germline V gene encodes CDR1 SGDLS and CDR2 YYNGEE. The CDR3 DNA reads as TGTGCCAGCAGCGTAGCTAGCGGGGCCGCCTACGAGCAGTACTTC. Residues: CASSVASGAAYEQYF.

In its sample, this clonotype was seen many times. The chain employs TRBV29-1 and TRBJ2-2; TRBD1 might be the D (5 bases). This CDR3 contains 11 residues. Germline V gene sequence: CDR1 SQVTM, CDR2 ANQGSEA. V was shortened by 7 bases and J by 7 bases, with 10 bases between the two germline ends. Here the CDR3 DNA reads TGCAGCGCCCGGACAAGCGGGGAGCTGTTTTTT. Translated, it gives CSARTSGELFF.

This clonotype was observed at least ten times. The chain has TRBV5-1 and TRBJ1-4; no reliable D call. The CDR3 contains 14 residues. The germline V and J ends were trimmed by 3 bases and 4 bases, with 10 bases remaining between them. Germline V CDR1 and CDR2: SGHRS, YFSETQ. In DNA form, the CDR3 reads TGCGCCAGCAGCTCGAGTGTTCATAATGAAAAACTGTTTTTT. Translating gives CASSSSVHNEKLFF.

This clonotype was counted at least ten times. V and J are TRBV6-6 and TRBJ2-7, with D possibly matching TRBD2 (5 bases). Germline values: CDR1 MNHNY, CDR2 SVGAGI (reference sequence). V lost 1 base, J lost 7 bases, and 14 bases lay in between. The CDR3 is made up of 14 amino acids. In DNA, the CDR3 is TGTGCCAGCAGTTACTATGGACCTACGGGGGAGCAGTACTTC. Amino acids: CASSYYGPTGEQYF.

This clonotype was recorded many times. V is TRBV20-1 and J is TRBJ1-2; 8 bases line up with TRBD1. CDR1 and CDR2 (germline): DFQATT, SNEGSKA (reference sequence). V lost 4 bases, J lost 4 bases, and 5 bases stayed unmatched. The CDR3 consists of 13 residues. The CDR3 loop reads CSAKQDRGYGYTF. The CDR3, as DNA: TGCAGTGCTAAACAAGACAGGGGCTATGGCTACACCTTC.

This clonotype was seen at least ten times. The chain couples TRBV7-9 to TRBJ2-7, with D possibly TRBD1 on 6 matching bases. Germline CDR1 reads SEHNR; CDR2 reads FQNEAQ (reference sequence). There are 15 residues in the CDR3. Trimming removed 3 bases from V and 1 base from J, with 13 bases in between. In DNA form, the CDR3 reads TGTGCCAGCAGCTTGGGCAGGGGACCTTCCTACGAGCAGTACTTC. Amino acid sequence: CASSLGRGPSYEQYF. The full variable domain, completed using reference TRBV7-9 and TRBJ2-7, is DTGVSQNPRHKITKRGQNVTFRCDPISEHNRLYWYRQTLGQGPEFLTYFQNEAQLEKSRLLSDRFSAERPKGSFSTLEIQRTEQGDSAMYLCASSLGRGPSYEQYFGPGTRLTVT.

This clonotype came up many times. The CDR3 region is CASSYFSSGTGGSGYTF. CDR3 DNA sequence: TGTGCCAGCAGTTACTTCTCGTCCGGGACAGGGGGTTCTGGCTACACCTTC. The chain carries TRBV6-2 or TRBV6-3 and TRBJ1-2; 11 bases agree with TRBD1. With 1 base clipped from V and 7 bases from J, the junction kept 11 bases outside the gene matches. There are 17 residues in the CDR3. Germline V gene sequence: CDR1 MNHEY, CDR2 SVGEGT.

This clonotype has at least ten counts. The V gene is TRBV3-1, the J gene TRBJ2-7; 8 nucleotides align to TRBD2. This CDR3 contains 16 residues. Germline-derived CDR1 and CDR2 are LGHDT and YNNKEL (reference sequence). The J segment lost 6 bases and the V segment lost 3 bases, leaving 13 bases of the junction unmatched. The DNA for the CDR3 is TGTGCCAGCAGCCACCGAAGTGGACTAGCCCCTATCGAGCAGTACTTC. Encoded protein: CASSHRSGLAPIEQYF.

In its sample, this clonotype was seen many times. The V call is TRBV7-2, the J call TRBJ1-6; D is unclear. Trimming stripped 2 bases from V and 9 bases from J, with 8 bases between. The CDR3 sequence is 13 residues long. Germline CDR1 reads SGHTA; CDR2 reads FQGNSA. This CDR3 reads CASSLQQSSPLHF. The CDR3 coding sequence is TGTGCCAGCAGCTTACAACAGAGTTCACCCCTCCACTTT.

This clonotype was recorded many times. The chain recombines TRBV6-6 with TRBJ1-6; 9 nucleotides agree with TRBD1. From germline, CDR1 is MNHNY and CDR2 SVGAGI (reference sequence). V lost 2 bases to trimming and J lost 8 bases; unmatched junction nucleotides: 7. The CDR3 runs 16 residues. The CDR3 spells CASSYSIGQGYSPLHF. In DNA, the CDR3 is TGTGCCAGCAGTTACAGTATAGGACAGGGGTATTCACCCCTCCACTTT.